Shown below are 22 T cell receptor beta chains from a single sample sequenced in a study of identical twins. Via MiXCR, TCRdb re-called the 5' RACE reads, giving one row per CDR3 protein. This sample has 350,000 or so distinct CDR3 sequences, with about 12% found just once. These data were also reused for a study on yellow fever vaccine responses in identical twins.

Sample: CD8+ T cells sorted from blood. The receptors here all came from a woman under 30 in good health.

In its sample, this clonotype was seen a few times. V is TRBV12-3 or TRBV12-4 and J is TRBJ1-2; D is uncertain. The CDR3 length is 13 residues. Trimming pared 3 bases from V and 3 bases from J, leaving 8 bases between. The CDR3 nucleotides read TGTGCCAGCAGTTTTACGGACCACTATGGCTACACCTTC. Encoded protein: CASSFTDHYGYTF.

The chain recombines TRBV29-1 with TRBJ2-7; TRBD1 aligns across 8 bases. This CDR3 contains 18 residues. Germline loops: CDR1 SQVTM, CDR2 ANQGSEA. Trimming at V came to 4 bases and at J to 4 bases, leaving 21 bases not matched to a gene. CDR3 residues: CSVVRGKWGQDNLYEQYF. The CDR3 DNA reads TGCAGCGTTGTACGGGGTAAATGGGGACAGGATAATTTATACGAGCAGTACTTC.

The chain is built from TRBV4-2 and TRBJ1-1; 7 nucleotides agree with TRBD1. Per germline, CDR1 LGHNA and CDR2 YNFKEQ. This CDR3 has 14 amino acids. V lost 3 bases and J lost 11; bases outside the gene matches: 12. CDR3 sequence (DNA): TGTGCCAGCAGCCATAACACAGGGGATCGAGAGGCTTTCTTT. Translated, it gives CASSHNTGDREAFF.

This rearrangement joins TRBV11-2 to TRBJ2-7; D is perhaps TRBD2 (6 bases). Germline CDR1 and CDR2: SGHAT and FQNNGV. The CDR3 is 14 amino acids. V gave up 5 bases and J gave up 1 base, with 12 bases separating them. The CDR3 DNA follows: TGTGCCAGCAGCCTCTTGGGGGGTTCCTACGAGCAGTACTTC. Its protein is CASSLLGGSYEQYF.

The chain employs TRBV4-2 and TRBJ2-2; the D gene is possibly TRBD1 (6 bases). Trimming removed 2 bases at V and 7 bases at J, with 11 bases between. This CDR3 has 14 residues. Germline values: CDR1 LGHNA, CDR2 YNFKEQ. CDR3 nucleotide sequence: TGTGCCAGCAGCCAATTCGTAGGGGGCGGGGAGCTGTTTTTT. Translated: CASSQFVGGGELFF.

This chain joins TRBV11-2 and TRBJ2-1, with 13 bases that match TRBD2. The V and J ends lost 2 bases and 4 bases, in that order; junction bases with no gene match: 11. The CDR3 contains 19 residues. Germline values: CDR1 SGHAT, CDR2 FQNNGV. The CDR3 is CASSLNGFGLAGDYNEQFF. The CDR3 nucleotides are TGTGCCAGCAGCTTAAATGGGTTTGGACTAGCGGGGGATTACAATGAGCAGTTCTTC.

The rearrangement uses TRBV4-1 and TRBJ2-7; D is undetermined. There are 13 residues in the CDR3. Trimming cost V 1 base and J 2 bases, with 6 bases left between them. Germline-derived CDR1 and CDR2 are MGHRA and YSYEKL. The CDR3 protein is CASSQGSAYEQYF. In DNA form, the CDR3 reads TGCGCCAGCAGCCAAGGGTCAGCCTACGAGCAGTACTTC.

The CDR3 sequence: CATSDYPSFNEQFF. CDR3 coding DNA: TGTGCCACCAGTGATTATCCTAGCTTCAATGAGCAGTTCTTC. The V and J genes are TRBV24-1 and TRBJ2-1, with D possibly matching TRBD2 (5 bases). Germline V CDR1 and CDR2: KGHDR, SFDVKD. This CDR3 is 14 amino acids long. Trimming pared 2 bases from V and 6 bases from J, leaving 10 bases between.

Here the CDR3 reads CASRTPGGPQYF. CDR3 bases: TGTGCCAGCAGAACCCCCGGGGGTCCGCAGTACTTC. J is TRBJ2-7 and V is TRBV27; D perhaps matches TRBD2 (6 bases). The CDR3 loop spans 12 amino acids. V was shortened by 6 bases and J by 9 bases, with 15 bases between the two germline ends. Germline assignment: CDR1 MNHEY and CDR2 SMNVEV (reference sequence).

This clonotype was observed a handful of times. This chain links TRBV7-2 with TRBJ2-7, with D tentatively TRBD2 (6 bases). The V gene lost 3 bases and the J gene lost 3 bases, with 15 bases spanning the gap. Germline CDR1 and CDR2: SGHTA and FQGNSA. This CDR3 region has 15 residues. The CDR3 DNA is TGTGCCAGCAGCTTCCGGGGGACTTCGGACTACGAGCAGTACGTC. Translated, it gives CASSFRGTSDYEQYV.

V and J are TRBV7-9 and TRBJ2-3; D is ambiguous. CDR1 and CDR2 from the germline V gene are SEHNR and FQNEAQ (reference sequence). The CDR3 has 14 amino acids. The V and J ends lost 5 bases and 6 bases respectively, with 15 bases between them. Here the CDR3 DNA reads TGTGCCAGCAGCCCGCCGATACTCACGGATACGCAGTATTTT. Translation gives CASSPPILTDTQYF.

This clonotype was seen a few times. The chain employs TRBV12-3 or TRBV12-4 and TRBJ2-1; 7 bases line up with TRBD2. This CDR3 contains 15 residues. With 4 bases clipped from V and 3 bases from J, the junction kept 6 bases outside the gene matches. In DNA, the CDR3 is TGTGCCAGCAGTTGTCAGCGGGGCTTCTACAATGAGCAGTTCTTC. Amino acids: CASSCQRGFYNEQFF.

This clonotype has just a few counts. V gene TRBV7-9 combines with J gene TRBJ2-7, with 7 bases fitting TRBD1. J lost 2 bases, V lost 0 bases, and 1 base had no gene match. Germline V lookup: CDR1 SEHNR, CDR2 FQNEAQ (reference sequence). There are 14 residues in the CDR3. CDR3 protein: CASSLAGTAYEQYV. As DNA, the CDR3 is TGTGCCAGCAGCTTAGCGGGGACAGCCTACGAGCAGTACGTC.

This clonotype was seen repeatedly, ten times or more. CDR3 protein: CASSFRDREGNEQYV. The CDR3 nucleotides are TGTGCCAGCAGTTTCAGGGACAGGGAGGGGAACGAGCAGTACGTC. The genes are TRBV12-3 or TRBV12-4 and TRBJ2-7; TRBD1 aligns across 9 bases. This CDR3 comprises 15 residues. V was pared by 3 bases and J by 5 bases, with 8 bases of the junction left unmatched.

In its sample, this clonotype was seen a few times. The genes are TRBV7-9 and TRBJ1-4; D is perhaps TRBD1 (5 bases). Trimming took off 5 bases at V and 6 bases at J, with 10 bases between the two ends. Germline CDR1 reads SEHNR; CDR2 reads FQNEAQ (reference sequence). The CDR3 covers 13 residues. This CDR3 reads CASSPGMDEKLFF. Here the CDR3 DNA reads TGTGCCAGCAGCCCAGGGATGGATGAAAAACTGTTTTTT.

This clonotype has ten or more counts. J is TRBJ2-7 and V is TRBV5-1; 8 positions agree with TRBD1. The ends lost 4 bases at V and 0 bases at J; junction bases unmatched: 3. CDR1 and CDR2 from the germline V gene are SGHRS and YFSETQ. There are 14 residues in the CDR3. The CDR3 sequence is CASSRDRSSYEQYF. The CDR3 DNA sequence: TGCGCCAGCAGCCGGGACAGGAGCTCCTACGAGCAGTACTTC.

The chain joins TRBV13 to TRBJ2-7, with D possibly called TRBD1 or TRBD2 (5 bases each). Germline V lookup: CDR1 PRHDT, CDR2 FYEKMQ (reference sequence). Trimming removed 5 bases at V and 0 bases at J, with 14 bases between. This CDR3 region has 15 residues. The CDR3 nucleotides are TGTGCCAGCAGCCCCCGAAGGGACCTCTCCTACGAGCAGTACTTC. It is translated as CASSPRRDLSYEQYF.

This clonotype appeared a single time. V usage is TRBV28 and J usage is TRBJ2-4; D not resolved. This CDR3 is built from 15 residues. Deletions cut 3 bases from V and 3 bases from J, with 12 bases between. Germline CDR1 reads MDHEN; CDR2 reads SYDVKM. CDR3 in DNA: TGTGCCAGCAGTTTTAAGGTAGCCTACAAAAACATTCAGTACTTC. It yields the protein CASSFKVAYKNIQYF.

The rearrangement links TRBV20-1 to TRBJ1-2; D is uncertain. This CDR3 contains 16 residues. In germline, CDR1 is DFQATT, CDR2 SNEGSKA (reference sequence). V lost 0 bases to trimming and J lost 8 bases, with 22 bases between them. DNA of the CDR3: TGCAGTGCTAGAGATGACGATTTCTGGAGGGCGGAGGGCTACACCTTC. This encodes CSARDDDFWRAEGYTF.

This clonotype was detected only a few times. The chain uses TRBV2 and TRBJ2-7; D is perhaps TRBD1 (6 bases). The V gene lost 6 bases and the J gene lost 2 bases, with 17 bases spanning the gap. The germline gives CDR1 SNHLY, CDR2 FYNNEI. The CDR3 sequence is 15 residues long. CDR3 sequence (DNA): TGTGCCAGCAGCGACTCAGGGGAGTTTCCCTACGAGCAGTACTTC. Protein product: CASSDSGEFPYEQYF.

This clonotype has a count of ten or more. The gene calls are TRBV7-9 and TRBJ2-1; TRBD1 matches 9 bases. CDR3 length equals 15 residues. Germline assignment: CDR1 SEHNR and CDR2 FQNEAQ (reference sequence). V was clipped by 0 bases and J by 4 bases; unmatched bases: 1. Here the CDR3 reads CASSLAQGAYNEQFF. The CDR3, as DNA: TGTGCCAGCAGCTTAGCACAGGGGGCTTACAATGAGCAGTTCTTC.

This chain links TRBV9 with TRBJ2-1, with 10 bases matching TRBD2. The CDR3 has 14 amino acids. Germline V CDR1 and CDR2: SGDLS, YYNGEE. Trimming cost V 4 bases and J 8 bases; bases outside gene matches: 6. The CDR3 coding sequence is TGTGCCAGCAGCATCGGGACTAGCGTCCATGAGCAGTTCTTC. Translating it yields CASSIGTSVHEQFF.